This section outlines one TCR beta chain sequence together with its context. Generated by immunoSEQ multiplex PCR, the TCRdb table keeps only in-frame clones and is missing some. Among roughly 150,000 clones listed, roughly nine tenths were seen once. This specimen belongs to a study of T cell responses to AZD1222 COVID-19 vaccine. The V gene lost 1 base and the J gene lost 6 bases, with 16 bases spanning the gap. In germline, CDR1 is SGHTA, CDR2 FQGNSA. The CDR3 spans 16 residues. The sample in question was peripheral blood, obtained on day 0 of AZD1222 vaccination. The TCR originated in an adult in good health. The V call is TRBV7-2, the J call TRBJ2-4; D gene unclear. The CDR3 is CASSLVAPTTLNIQYF. Written as DNA, the CDR3 is TGTGCCAGCAGCTTAGTCGCCCCGACGACCTTAAACATTCAGTACTTC.